The 23 T cell receptor beta chains below all came from one sample that was sequenced in a study of shared clonotypes between healthy human individuals (dated by TCRdb to the early 2020s). Libraries were made using the immunoSEQ multiplex PCR assay. In TCRdb, the immuneACCESS table is reduced to in-frame sequences with V and J assigned. These tables do not hold every clone; where another copy was compared, an unresolved V gene accounts for under half, and the others remain unexplained. The sample table contains about 100,000 clones; only one count was recorded for about 67% of them. The ten biggest clones cover approximately 25% of the sample. Specimen: memory CD8+ T cells sorted from blood. According to the study, the label for this sample's cell subset or site signals: CD45RO+ cells pooled with CCR7-negative TemRA cells. The receptors stem from a woman aged 25 to 39 in good health.

The chain links TRBV7-9 to TRBJ2-1; tentatively, D is TRBD2 (5 bases). This CDR3 is built from 14 residues. Germline V gene lookup returns CDR1 SEHNR and CDR2 FQNEAQ (reference sequence). Trimming took 0 bases from V and 7 from J, leaving 10 bases between them. CDR3 nucleotide sequence: TGTGCCAGCAGCTTAGCGGGAGTAAAAAATGAGCAGTTCTTC. Residues: CASSLAGVKNEQFF.

There are many counts of this clone. The chain has TRBV27 and TRBJ2-6; possibly TRBD1 for D (5 bases). The germline V gene has CDR1 MNHEY and CDR2 SMNVEV (reference sequence). Trimming shortened V by 5 bases and J by 7 bases, and 12 bases separated the two germline ends. CDR3 size: 14 residues. The chain's CDR3 is CASSQNQGANVLTF. As DNA, the CDR3 is TGTGCCAGCAGTCAAAACCAGGGAGCCAACGTCCTGACTTTC.

This sequence joins TRBV6-5 and TRBJ2-2; possible D gene TRBD1, 5 bases. Trimming pared 2 bases from V and 7 bases from J, leaving 17 bases between. The CDR3 is 16 amino acids. CDR1 and CDR2 (germline): MNHEY, SVGAGI. The CDR3 is CASSYGLTDQLGELFF. CDR3 nucleotide sequence: TGTGCCAGCAGTTACGGGCTGACAGACCAGCTCGGGGAGCTGTTTTTT.

This clone was picked up one time. The chain has TRBV7-9 and TRBJ2-7; 9 bases agree with TRBD2. The V and J ends lost 0 bases and 7 bases, in that order; junction bases with no gene match: 7. The CDR3 has 15 amino acids. The germline V gene encodes CDR1 SEHNR and CDR2 FQNEAQ (reference sequence). The CDR3 DNA reads TGTGCCAGCAGCTTAGCTCCTAGCGGGAATGAAGAGCAGTACTTC. It translates to CASSLAPSGNEEQYF.

This clone has at least ten counts. This chain links TRBV15 with TRBJ1-2; D is uncertain. Germline V gene lookup returns CDR1 LNHNV and CDR2 YYDKDF (reference sequence). Between the trimmed V and J ends, which lost 0 bases and 0 bases, there was a span of 8 bases. This CDR3 spans 15 amino acids. The CDR3 reads CATSRDDESNYGYTF. Here the CDR3 DNA reads TGTGCCACCAGCAGAGATGACGAATCTAACTATGGCTACACCTTC.

The chain has TRBV28 and TRBJ2-1, with D maybe TRBD1 (5 bases). Trimming left V 6 bases short and J 12 bases short, with 27 bases between. The CDR3 is 16 amino acids. In germline, CDR1 is MDHEN, CDR2 SYDVKM. Here the CDR3 reads CASSPPSRGYAWRQFF. Here the CDR3 DNA reads TGTGCCAGCAGCCCCCCGAGTAGGGGTTACGCCTGGAGGCAGTTCTTC.

The chain links TRBV6-1 to TRBJ2-7; 9 bases agree with TRBD2. J lost 2 bases, V lost 5 bases, and 7 bases had no gene match. This CDR3 region has 15 residues. CDR1 and CDR2 from the germline V gene are MNHNS and SASEGT. The CDR3 reads CASSSGLARAYEQYF. As DNA, the CDR3 is TGTGCCAGCAGTTCCGGACTAGCGAGGGCCTACGAGCAGTACTTC.

The CDR3 sequence is CASSHRTSGSDYGELFF. The CDR3 DNA sequence: TGTGCCAGCAGCCATCGTACTAGCGGGAGCGATTACGGGGAGCTGTTTTTT. The chain uses TRBV7-8 and TRBJ2-2; 11 bases line up with TRBD2. V lost 5 bases, J lost 7 bases, and 12 bases stayed unmatched. Per the germline V gene, CDR1 is SGHVS and CDR2 is FQNEAQ. The CDR3 loop spans 17 amino acids.

This chain uses TRBV19 with TRBJ2-7, with TRBD2 identical over 13 bases. Germline-derived CDR1 and CDR2 are LNHDA and SQIVND (reference sequence). The V gene end was trimmed by 4 bases and the J gene end by 0 bases; junction bases not matched to a gene: 3. This CDR3 region has 16 residues. CDR3 nucleotides: TGTGCCAGTAGTAGGACTAGCGGGGGAAGCTCCTACGAGCAGTACTTC. Residues: CASSRTSGGSSYEQYF.

The V and J genes are TRBV7-8 and TRBJ2-7, with 12 bases that match TRBD2. Germline loops: CDR1 SGHVS, CDR2 FQNEAQ. V shed 5 bases and J 4 bases; nucleotides not matched to a gene: 6. The CDR3 spans 15 residues. CDR3: CASSKRTSGMYEQYF. In nucleotides, the CDR3 is TGTGCCAGCAGCAAAAGGACTAGCGGGATGTACGAGCAGTACTTC.

This chain uses TRBV5-5 with TRBJ2-2; TRBD2 matches at 12 bases. V lost 0 bases and J lost 5; bases outside the gene matches: 14. The CDR3 runs to 20 residues. Germline values: CDR1 SGHKS, CDR2 YYEKEE (reference sequence). The CDR3, as DNA: TGTGCCAGCAGCTTGGCCGGGGACCCTCTCGGGACTAGCGGGACCGGGGAGCTGTTTTTT. Protein sequence: CASSLAGDPLGTSGTGELFF.

The rearrangement links TRBV27 to TRBJ1-1; perhaps TRBD1 as D (5 bases). CDR1 is MNHEY, CDR2 SMNVEV, per germline (reference sequence). Trimming pared 3 bases from V and 0 bases from J, leaving 8 bases between. The CDR3 contains 14 residues. This CDR3 reads CASSFGDLNTEAFF. For the CDR3, the DNA is TGTGCCAGCAGTTTTGGGGACCTGAACACTGAAGCTTTCTTT.

The V gene is TRBV11-2, the J gene TRBJ2-1, with 7 bases lining up with TRBD1. The CDR3 consists of 13 residues. Per germline, CDR1 SGHAT and CDR2 FQNNGV. The V and J ends lost 6 bases and 5 bases, in that order; junction bases with no gene match: 4. In DNA, the CDR3 is TGTGCCAGCAGGAGGGACAGTGACAATGAGCAGTTCTTC. This codes for CASRRDSDNEQFF.

This clone is a singleton in its sample. The chain employs TRBV10-2 and TRBJ2-3, with D perhaps being TRBD1 or TRBD2 (6 bases each). The germline V gene encodes CDR1 WSHSY and CDR2 SAAADI. With 3 bases removed from V and 3 bases from J, the gap between germline ends came to 10 bases. The CDR3 spans 14 residues. In DNA form, the CDR3 reads TGCGCCAGCAGTGAACAGGGAGGTACAGATACGCAGTATTTT. Residues: CASSEQGGTDTQYF.

The J gene is TRBJ2-7, the V gene TRBV28; 12 nucleotides agree with TRBD2. Unmatched junction bases numbered 6, after V lost 3 bases and J lost 0 bases. The CDR3 contains 17 residues. Per germline, CDR1 MDHEN and CDR2 SYDVKM. The CDR3: CASSFETSGGNSYEQYF. In nucleotides, the CDR3 is TGTGCCAGCAGTTTCGAGACTAGCGGGGGAAACTCCTACGAGCAGTACTTC.

V gene TRBV19 combines with J gene TRBJ2-1; D may be TRBD1 or TRBD2 (6 bases each). V lost 3 bases and J 4 bases, leaving 19 bases between the germline ends. Germline CDR1 reads LNHDA; CDR2 reads SQIVND (reference sequence). The length of the CDR3 is 17 residues. This chain's CDR3 is CASSILPGGPMYNEQFF. CDR3 in DNA: TGTGCCAGTAGTATTTTGCCTGGGGGGCCAATGTACAATGAGCAGTTCTTC.

This clone showed up just a few times. The J gene is TRBJ2-7, the V gene TRBV7-9; tentative D call: TRBD1 (5 bases). Germline values: CDR1 SEHNR, CDR2 FQNEAQ (reference sequence). This CDR3 contains 13 residues. Deletions cut 2 bases from V and 3 bases from J, with 8 bases between. The CDR3 here is CASSLTGNYEQYF. CDR3 in DNA: TGTGCCAGCAGCTTAACAGGAAACTACGAGCAGTACTTC.

The chain carries TRBV5-1 and TRBJ2-5; 8 bases match TRBD1. V gave up 7 bases and J gave up 3 bases; unmatched junction bases: 5. CDR3 length: 13 amino acids. The germline CDR1 and CDR2 sequences are SGHRS and YFSETQ. This CDR3 is CASELTGEETQYF. The CDR3 DNA reads as TGCGCCAGCGAATTGACAGGGGAAGAGACCCAGTACTTC.

This chain links TRBV5-1 with TRBJ2-5, with TRBD1 matching 9 bases. Germline V CDR1 and CDR2: SGHRS, YFSETQ. Trimming at V came to 9 bases and at J to 2 bases, leaving 14 bases not matched to a gene. This CDR3 contains 16 residues. The CDR3 is CANHRGLRGTQETQYF. The CDR3 nucleotides are TGCGCCAACCACAGGGGGCTCAGGGGAACGCAAGAGACCCAGTACTTC. The complete variable domain, with remaining parts taken from reference TRBV5-1 and TRBJ2-5, reads KAGVTQTPRYLIKTRGQQVTLSCSPISGHRSVSWYQQTPGQGLQFLFEYFSETQRNKGNFPGRFSGRQFSNSRSEMNVSTLELGDSALYLCANHRGLRGTQETQYFGPGTRLLVL.

The V call is TRBV5-8, the J call TRBJ2-7; 9 bases align to TRBD2. V was pared by 7 bases and J by 5 bases, with 13 bases of the junction left unmatched. Per germline, CDR1 SGHTS and CDR2 YDEGEE. This CDR3 has 15 residues. CDR3 region: CASPQTGTSKNEQYF. The CDR3 region has the DNA TGTGCCAGCCCTCAAACCGGGACTAGCAAGAACGAGCAGTACTTC.

This clone was observed many times. The genes are TRBV7-9 and TRBJ2-7; TRBD1 agrees at 9 bases. The trim removed 4 bases at V and 2 bases at J, leaving 9 bases unmatched. The CDR3 runs to 16 residues. Germline assignment: CDR1 SEHNR and CDR2 FQNEAQ (reference sequence). CDR3: CASSSILTGGTYEQYF. The CDR3, as DNA: TGTGCCAGCAGCTCAATCCTGACAGGGGGTACCTACGAGCAGTACTTC.

This clone showed up many times. Other nucleotide sequences in the sample specify the same CDR3. This chain links TRBV15 with TRBJ2-6; TRBD1 agrees at 7 bases. Germline CDR1 reads LNHNV; CDR2 reads YYDKDF (reference sequence). The CDR3 covers 16 residues. With 0 bases clipped from V and 3 bases from J, the junction kept 2 bases outside the gene matches. CDR3 protein: CATSRERGHGANVLTF. CDR3 DNA sequence: TGTGCCACCAGCAGAGAAAGGGGGCATGGGGCCAACGTCCTGACTTTC.

The table lists this clone with many counts. The chain has TRBV25-1 and TRBJ2-7; TRBD2 matches 7 bases. V was pared by 4 bases and J by 3 bases, with 12 bases of the junction left unmatched. CDR1 is MGHDK and CDR2 is SYGVNS in the germline V gene. This CDR3 is built from 16 residues. The CDR3 DNA reads TGTGCCAGCAGTGGGGGGAGGGACGATCGTGGCTACGAGCAGTACTTC. Translation: CASSGGRDDRGYEQYF.